This T cell receptor beta chain was sequenced for a study of blood T cell repertoires in COVID-19. Background on the study: In each case, the material was cDNA or gDNA derived from T cells, B-cell-depleted T cells, or PBMCs.

V dropped 0 bases and J dropped 4; count of bases not matched to a gene: 9. The CDR3 totals 17 residues. The germline V gene has CDR1 MNHEY and CDR2 SVGEGT. This clone was observed a handful of times. In the original analysis: Amplification from reference gene primers served as the basis for estimated nucleated cell counts. Profiled with immunoSEQ multiplex PCR; TCRdb holds only in-frame clones, not every one. V and J calls and clone size are given by that table; D and trimming were obtained from the DNA. The data hold fewer than 150,000 clones, with approximately 84% observed a single time. The J gene is TRBJ2-1, the V gene TRBV6-2 or TRBV6-3; 7 bases line up with TRBD1. The sample taken for sequencing was peripheral blood. The source of this sequence is a woman aged 50 to 60 who had recovered from COVID-19. CDR3 region: CASSYSRGPWVYNEQFF. The CDR3 DNA is TGTGCCAGCAGTTACTCGAGGGGGCCCTGGGTGTACAATGAGCAGTTCTTC.